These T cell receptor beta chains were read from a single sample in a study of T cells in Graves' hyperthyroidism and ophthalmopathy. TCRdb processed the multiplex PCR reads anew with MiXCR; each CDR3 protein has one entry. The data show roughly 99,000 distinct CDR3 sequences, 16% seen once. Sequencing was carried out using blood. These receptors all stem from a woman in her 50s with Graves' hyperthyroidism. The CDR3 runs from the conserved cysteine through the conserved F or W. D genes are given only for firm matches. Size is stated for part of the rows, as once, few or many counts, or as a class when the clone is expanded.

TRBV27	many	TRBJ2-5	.	TGTGCCAGCAAGGGGAGGCCCGAGGGGTGGGAGACCCAGTACTTC	CASKGRPEGWETQYF
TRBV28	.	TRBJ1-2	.	TGTGCCAGCATCCCAAAGCGAGGGTATGGCTACACCTTC	CASIPKRGYGYTF
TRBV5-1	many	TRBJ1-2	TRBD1	TGCGCCAGCAGTGACCCGACAGGGATCGGAGGCTACACCTTC	CASSDPTGIGGYTF
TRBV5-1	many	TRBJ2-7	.	TGCGCCAGCAGCTTGGAGGCAGGGACTTTAGCCTACGAGCAGTACTTC	CASSLEAGTLAYEQYF
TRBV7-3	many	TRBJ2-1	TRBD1	TGTGCCAGCAGCTCGTTCCCCGGGACAGGGGTTAGGCAGTTCTTC	CASSSFPGTGVRQFF
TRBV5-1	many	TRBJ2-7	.	TGCGCCAGCAGCCTATCAACAGGGTTTGTAGACGAGCAGTACTTC	CASSLSTGFVDEQYF
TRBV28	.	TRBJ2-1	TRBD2	TGTGCCAGCAGCTCCCAGGGTAGCGGGAGAGTGAGGGAGCAGTTCTTC	CASSSQGSGRVREQFF
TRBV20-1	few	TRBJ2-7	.	TGCAGTGCTAGCGGGGGCAGGGTCTACGAGCAGTACTTC	CSASGGRVYEQYF
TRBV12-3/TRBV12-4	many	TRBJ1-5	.	TGTGCCAGCAGTTCACGAGACCGGAGGGAGGCCCAGCATTTT	CASSSRDRREAQHF
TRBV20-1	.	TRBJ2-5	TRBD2	TGCAGTGCCCCCGGGACCGGGACTAGCGGGAGCCCTGAGACCCAGTACTTC	CSAPGTGTSGSPETQYF
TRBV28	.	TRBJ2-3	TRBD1	TGTGCCAGCAGTCCTGGGACAGGGGTCCAGTATTTT	CASSPGTGVQYF
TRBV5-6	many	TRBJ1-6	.	TGTGCCAGCAGCTTGGGCAGGGCTAATTCACCCCTCCACTTT	CASSLGRANSPLHF
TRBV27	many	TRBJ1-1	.	TGTGCCAGCAGGGATGTTGCGGGGAACACTGAAGCTTTCTTT	CASRDVAGNTEAFF
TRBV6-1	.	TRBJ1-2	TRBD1	TGTGCCAGCAGTGAACAGGGGGATCGCGGCTACACCTTC	CASSEQGDRGYTF
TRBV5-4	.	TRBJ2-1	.	TGTGCCAGCAGCTTTGGTAGCGGCTACAATGAGCAGTTCTTC	CASSFGSGYNEQFF
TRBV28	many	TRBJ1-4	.	TGTGCCAGCAGTACACTCAGGGGTATAACTAATGAAAAACTGTTTTTT	CASSTLRGITNEKLFF
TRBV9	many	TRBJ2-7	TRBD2	TGTGCCAGCAGCCGGACCCTAGCGGGAGGAGGGTACGAGCAGTACTTC	CASSRTLAGGGYEQYF
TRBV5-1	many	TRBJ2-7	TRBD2	TGCGCCAGCAGCTTGTGGGGTAGCGGGAGGGCAAACTCCTACGAGCAGTACTTC	CASSLWGSGRANSYEQYF
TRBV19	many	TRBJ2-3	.	TGTGCCAGTAGTATCCCCGGGACCCTCACAGATACGCAGTATTTT	CASSIPGTLTDTQYF
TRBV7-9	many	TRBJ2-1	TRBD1	TGTGCCAGCAGCAGAACTCGGACAGGGTCCAATGAGCAGTTCTTC	CASSRTRTGSNEQFF
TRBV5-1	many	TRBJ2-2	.	TGCGCCAGCAGCTTGTATTCTACTCGGTACACCGGGGAGCTGTTTTTT	CASSLYSTRYTGELFF
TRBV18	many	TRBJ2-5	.	TGTGCCAGCTCACCAGGGCAGACCCAAGAGACCCAGTACTTC	CASSPGQTQETQYF
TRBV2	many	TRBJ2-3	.	TGTGCCAGCAGTGAAAACACTCAACCGGCAGATACGCAGTATTTT	CASSENTQPADTQYF
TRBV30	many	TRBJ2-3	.	TGTGCCTGGGGGACTGATACGCAGTATTTT	CAWGTDTQYF
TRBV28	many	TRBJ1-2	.	TGTGCCAGCAGCCAAACAGGGATGGATGGCTACACCTTC	CASSQTGMDGYTF
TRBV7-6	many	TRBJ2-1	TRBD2	TGTGCCAGCAGCCGCGACCCGGGACTAGCGGGAGGCGTCGGCAATGAGCAGTTCTTC	CASSRDPGLAGGVGNEQFF
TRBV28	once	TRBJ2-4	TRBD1	TGTGCCAGCAGCGCCGGGACAGTTCTAGCCAAAAACATTCAGTACTTC	CASSAGTVLAKNIQYF
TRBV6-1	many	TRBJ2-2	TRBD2	TGTGCCAGCAGGCGGGAGACGGGCACCGGGGAGCTGTTTTTT	CASRRETGTGELFF
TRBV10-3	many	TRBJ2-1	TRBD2	TGTGCCATCAGTGAGCCCACCGGACTAGCGGGAGGTAATGAGCAGTTCTTC	CAISEPTGLAGGNEQFF
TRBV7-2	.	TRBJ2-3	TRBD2	TGTGCCAGCAGCTGGGGAGGAGCGGGAGGCGGCACAGATACGCAGTATTTT	CASSWGGAGGGTDTQYF
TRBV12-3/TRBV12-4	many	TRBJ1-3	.	TGTGCCAGCAGAAAAGTAGGCTCTGGAAACACCATATATTTT	CASRKVGSGNTIYF
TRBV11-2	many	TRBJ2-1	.	TGTGCCAGCAGCCCCCTCCAGTGGATCGGGGAGCAGTTCTTC	CASSPLQWIGEQFF
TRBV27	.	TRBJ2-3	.	TGTGCCAGCAGTAACATACTAGGTTATTTAACAGATACGCAGTATTTT	CASSNILGYLTDTQYF
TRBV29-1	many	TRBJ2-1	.	TGCAGCGTTACCGACTGGTACAATGAGCAGTTCTTC	CSVTDWYNEQFF
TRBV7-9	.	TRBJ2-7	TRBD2	TGTGCCAGCAGCACCACACGGGCTACTAGCGGGTACTACTACGAGCAGTACTTC	CASSTTRATSGYYYEQYF
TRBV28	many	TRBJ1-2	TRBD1	TGTGCCAGCAGTTCTCGCAGGGGGTCTGGCTACACCTTC	CASSSRRGSGYTF
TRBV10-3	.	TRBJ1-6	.	TGTGCCATCAGTGTAGGGAACGGATATAATTCACCCCTCCACTTT	CAISVGNGYNSPLHF
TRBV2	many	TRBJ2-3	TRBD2	TGTGCCAGCAGTGTGCTAGCGGTCGATACGCAGTATTTT	CASSVLAVDTQYF
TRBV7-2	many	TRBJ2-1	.	TGTGCCAGCAGCCCCCGATTCCCACACAATGAGCAGTTCTTC	CASSPRFPHNEQFF
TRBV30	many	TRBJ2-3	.	TGTGCCTGGACCCCGGGACGGAGGGATACGCAGTATTTT	CAWTPGRRDTQYF
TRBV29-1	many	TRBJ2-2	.	TGCAGCGGGAGGGACTCCTACACCGGGGAGCTGTTTTTT	CSGRDSYTGELFF
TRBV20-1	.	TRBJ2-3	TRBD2	TGCAGTGCCCAGCTAGCGGGAGGAGTCACAGATACGCAGTATTTT	CSAQLAGGVTDTQYF
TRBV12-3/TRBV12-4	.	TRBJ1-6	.	TGTGCCAGCAGCCTCAGGGGAGCACCCCTCCACTTT	CASSLRGAPLHF
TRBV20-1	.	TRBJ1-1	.	TGCAGTGCTAGAGATACGGCAGGAAGGCGGCCTGAAGCTTTCTTT	CSARDTAGRRPEAFF
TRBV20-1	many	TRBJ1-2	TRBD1	TGCAGTGCGTCACAGGGGGCAGGCTATGGCTACACCTTC	CSASQGAGYGYTF
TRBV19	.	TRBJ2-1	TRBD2	TGTGCCAGTAGTATAGATCATCCTTCTGCTGCGGGAGTGGTGCAGTTCTTC	CASSIDHPSAAGVVQFF
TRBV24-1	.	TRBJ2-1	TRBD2	TGTGCCACCAGTCATCTAGGACTAGCGGGAGTTCCCTCCTACAATGAGCAGTTCTTC	CATSHLGLAGVPSYNEQFF
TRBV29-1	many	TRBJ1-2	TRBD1	TGCAGCGTAACAGGGGGGAATGGCTACACCTTC	CSVTGGNGYTF
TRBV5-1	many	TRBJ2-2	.	TGCGCCAGCAGCTTGGGTCGGACATTCACCGGGGAGCTGTTTTTT	CASSLGRTFTGELFF
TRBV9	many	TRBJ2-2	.	TGTGCCAGCAGCGTAGGAGACAGCTACACCGGGGAGCTGTTTTTT	CASSVGDSYTGELFF
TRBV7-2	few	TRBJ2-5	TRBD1	TGTGCCAGCAGCTGGGGGACAGGGGGCTCGGGGACCCAGTACTTC	CASSWGTGGSGTQYF
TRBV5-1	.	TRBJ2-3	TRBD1	TGCGCCAGCAGCTTGGTAGGGGGCAGGAACACAGATACGCAGTATTTT	CASSLVGGRNTDTQYF
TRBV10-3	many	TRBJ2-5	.	TGTGCCATCAGTGAGTCGCTTGGCGTCTTGGACAAAGAAGAGACCCAGTACTTC	CAISESLGVLDKEETQYF
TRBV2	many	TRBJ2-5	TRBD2	TGTGCCAGCTCGGAGGGAGGGCAACTAAGGGAGACCCAGTACTTC	CASSEGGQLRETQYF
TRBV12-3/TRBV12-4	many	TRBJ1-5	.	TGTGCCAGCAGTTTGATGGGGGGGACCAATCAGCCCCAGCATTTT	CASSLMGGTNQPQHF